This T cell receptor (beta chain) came from a study of blood T cells in healthy people across ages. Primed by a sample-barcoded 5' primer and a J-beta primer mix, a second PCR proceeded for roughly 7 to 11 cycles. Via MiXCR, TCRdb re-called the 5' RACE reads, giving one row per CDR3 protein. This table has approximately 960,000 distinct CDR3 sequences, almost 30% appearing once. On this clonotype: Antigen specificity is unknown. A much bigger clone sits one base away, suggesting this may be a read error.

Broader study findings: Comparison with aged donors showed that long-lived donors had more naive CD4+ cells and higher diversity.

The CDR3 has 14 amino acids. Germline assignment: CDR1 SGHRS and CDR2 YFSETQ. Separately, the same data were catalogued under a study of T cells of mothers and their children. That work contributes: The sample comes from fewer than 10 healthy Caucasian donors: mothers and children.

The TCR sequence derives from a woman aged 40-49 years in good health. What was sequenced was blood. This sequence joins TRBV5-1 and TRBJ2-3; TRBD1 is a possible D gene (5 bases). The CDR3 nucleotides read TGCGCCAGCAGCCCAGGGAACAGGAGAGATGCGCAGTATTTT. This gives the protein CASSPGNRRDAQYF.